This note documents a single T cell receptor beta chain sequence. Its antigen is undetermined. The sample is drawn from a study of blood T cells in healthy people across ages. Findings and caveats of the study: Unsorted PBMCs ruled out conclusive naive versus antigen-experienced comparison.

Next came a second PCR, run for about 6 to 11 cycles, which used a sample-barcoded 5' primer along with a J-beta primer mix. Sequencing recovered at least 3 million CDR3-containing paired-end reads from each sample. TCRdb used MiXCR to reprocess the 5' RACE reads, holding one entry per CDR3 protein. This sample yields around 500,000 distinct CDR3 sequences, of which 40% to 55% are seen a single time; under 30% belongs to the top ten. Donors gave about 9.3 milliliters of peripheral blood apiece. PBMCs, at least 6.5 million per sample, were isolated. This CDR3 has 17 amino acids. Trimming took 5 bases from V and 3 from J, leaving 21 bases between them. Germline V gene sequence: CDR1 SEHNR, CDR2 FQNEAQ (reference sequence).

The sequencing input was blood. The V and J genes are TRBV7-9 and TRBJ2-3; TRBD2 might be the D (7 bases). The TCR sequence derives from a man of 80 years or more in good health. CDR3 sequence reads: CASSPQGWGGGTDTQYF. CDR3 DNA: TGTGCCAGCAGCCCCCAAGGTTGGGGAGGGGGGACAGATACGCAGTATTTT.